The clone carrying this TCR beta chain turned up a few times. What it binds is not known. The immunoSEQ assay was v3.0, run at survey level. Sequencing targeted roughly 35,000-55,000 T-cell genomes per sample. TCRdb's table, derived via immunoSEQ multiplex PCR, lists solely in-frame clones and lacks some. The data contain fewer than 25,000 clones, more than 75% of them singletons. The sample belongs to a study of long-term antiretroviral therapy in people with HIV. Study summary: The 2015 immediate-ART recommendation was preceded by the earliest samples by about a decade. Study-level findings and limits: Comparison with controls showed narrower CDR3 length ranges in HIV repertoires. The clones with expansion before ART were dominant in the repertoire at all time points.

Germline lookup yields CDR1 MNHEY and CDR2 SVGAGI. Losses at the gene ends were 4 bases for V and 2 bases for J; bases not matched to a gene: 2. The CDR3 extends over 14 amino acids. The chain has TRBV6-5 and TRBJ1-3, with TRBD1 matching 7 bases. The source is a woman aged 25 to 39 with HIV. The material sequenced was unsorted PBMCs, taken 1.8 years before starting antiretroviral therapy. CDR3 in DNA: TGTGCCAGCAGTTCGACAGGGACTGGAAACACCATATATTTT. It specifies CASSSTGTGNTIYF.